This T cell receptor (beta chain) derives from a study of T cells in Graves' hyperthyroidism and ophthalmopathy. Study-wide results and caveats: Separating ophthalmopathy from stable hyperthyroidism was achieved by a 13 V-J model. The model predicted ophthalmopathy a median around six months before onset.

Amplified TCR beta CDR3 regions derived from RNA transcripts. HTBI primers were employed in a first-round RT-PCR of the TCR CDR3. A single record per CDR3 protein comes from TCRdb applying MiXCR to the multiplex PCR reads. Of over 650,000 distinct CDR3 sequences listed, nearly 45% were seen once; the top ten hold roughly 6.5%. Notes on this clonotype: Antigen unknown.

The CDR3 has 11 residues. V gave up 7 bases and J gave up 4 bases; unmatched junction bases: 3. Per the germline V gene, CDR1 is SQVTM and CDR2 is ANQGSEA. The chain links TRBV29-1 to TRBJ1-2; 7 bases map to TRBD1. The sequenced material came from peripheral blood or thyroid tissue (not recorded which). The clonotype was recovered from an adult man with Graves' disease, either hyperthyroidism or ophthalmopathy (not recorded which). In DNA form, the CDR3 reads TGCAGCGACCGACAGGGCTATGGCTACACCTTC. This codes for CSDRQGYGYTF.